The T cell receptor beta chain under discussion was sequenced for a study of cytomegalovirus exposure and HLA in healthy donors. General study results and limits: Per a prior analysis, the majority of TCR beta V segments were productive roughly 90% or roughly 30% of the time.

Primers for the PCR totalled 60 Vbeta and 13 Jbeta. Per the study methods: Later work found tens of millions of unique TCR beta chains, with about 10 million shared. The repertoire was sequenced with immunoSEQ multiplex PCR; TCRdb's copy has only in-frame clones and lacks some. V, J and clone size are those of that table, while D and trimming were read from the DNA. Of 150,000 or so clones in the sample, 83% are singletons; the top ten hold less than 5%. V dropped 2 bases and J dropped 4 bases, with 11 bases sitting between them. The CDR3 consists of 14 residues. CDR1 is MNHNY, CDR2 SVGAGI, per germline (reference sequence). Details on this clone: Its antigen is unidentified.

The material sequenced was PBMCs. The rearrangement links TRBV6-6 to TRBJ1-1; D unclear. The clonotype originates from a man aged 45-65 years in good health and CMV-seropositive. CDR3 DNA: TGTGCCAGCAGTTACCGTACGGGGAGCACTGAAGCTTTCTTT. Residues: CASSYRTGSTEAFF.